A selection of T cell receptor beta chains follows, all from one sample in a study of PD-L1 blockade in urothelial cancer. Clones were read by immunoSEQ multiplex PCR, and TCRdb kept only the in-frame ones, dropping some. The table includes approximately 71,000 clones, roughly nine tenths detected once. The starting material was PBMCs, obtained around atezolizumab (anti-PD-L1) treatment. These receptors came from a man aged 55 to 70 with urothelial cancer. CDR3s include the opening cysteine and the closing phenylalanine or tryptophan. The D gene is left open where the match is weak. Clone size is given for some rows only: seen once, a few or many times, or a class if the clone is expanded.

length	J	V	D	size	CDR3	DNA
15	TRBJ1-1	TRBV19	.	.	CASSTLQALNTEAFF	TGTGCCAGTAGTACCCTACAGGCATTGAACACTGAAGCTTTCTTT
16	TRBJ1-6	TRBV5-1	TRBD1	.	CASSLTGQGGNSPLHF	TGCGCCAGCAGCTTGACGGGACAGGGAGGTAATTCACCCCTCCACTTT
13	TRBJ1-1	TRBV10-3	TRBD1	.	CAIRRQGSTEAFF	TGTGCCATCAGGCGACAGGGGTCCACTGAAGCTTTCTTT
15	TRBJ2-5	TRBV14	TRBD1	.	CASSPEQGAGETQYF	TGTGCCAGCAGCCCAGAACAGGGGGCCGGAGAGACCCAGTACTTC
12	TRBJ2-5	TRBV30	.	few	CAWSSRGKTQYF	TGTGCCTGGAGTTCCAGGGGAAAGACCCAGTACTTC
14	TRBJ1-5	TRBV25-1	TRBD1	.	CASSMTGDNQPQHF	TGTGCCAGCAGTATGACAGGGGATAATCAGCCCCAGCATTTT
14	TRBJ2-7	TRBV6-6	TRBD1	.	CASTNRDRTYEQYF	TGTGCCAGCACCAACCGGGACAGGACCTACGAGCAGTACTTC
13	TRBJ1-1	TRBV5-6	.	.	CASSLAQNTEAFF	TGTGCCAGCAGCTTGGCCCAGAACACTGAAGCTTTCTTT
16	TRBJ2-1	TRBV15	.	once	CATSRTGQMGDNEQFF	TGTGCCACCAGCAGGACCGGACAGATGGGAGACAATGAGCAGTTCTTC
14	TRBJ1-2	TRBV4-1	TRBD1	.	CASSQTGGPEGYTF	TGCGCCAGCAGCCAAACAGGGGGACCGGAGGGCTACACCTTC
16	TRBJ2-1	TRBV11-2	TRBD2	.	CASSFELAGEKDEQFF	TGTGCCAGCAGCTTCGAACTAGCGGGAGAAAAGGATGAGCAGTTCTTC
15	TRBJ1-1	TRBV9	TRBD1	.	CASSAAGGESTEAFF	TGTGCCAGCAGCGCCGCAGGGGGCGAAAGCACTGAAGCTTTCTTT
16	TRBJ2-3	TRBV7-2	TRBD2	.	CASSWLAGGVTDTQYF	TGTGCCAGCAGCTGGCTAGCGGGAGGGGTCACAGATACGCAGTATTTT
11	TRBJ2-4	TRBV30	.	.	CAWRNGNIQYF	TGTGCCTGGAGAAACGGAAACATTCAGTACTTC
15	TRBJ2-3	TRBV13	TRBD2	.	CASSLTGLATDTQYF	TGTGCCAGCAGCTTGACAGGACTAGCGACAGATACGCAGTATTTT
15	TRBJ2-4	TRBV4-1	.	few	CASSQPRGGKNIQYF	TGCGCCAGCAGCCAACCTAGGGGGGGGAAAAACATTCAGTACTTC
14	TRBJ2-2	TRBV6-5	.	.	CASSYSEKTGELFF	TGTGCCAGCAGTTACTCTGAGAAAACCGGGGAGCTGTTTTTT
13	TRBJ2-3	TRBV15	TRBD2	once	CATSRDWRGGIYF	TGTGCCACCAGCAGAGATTGGCGGGGGGGCATTTATTTT
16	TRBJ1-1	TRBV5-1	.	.	CASSAGSLSANTEAFF	TGCGCCAGCAGCGCGGGGTCCCTATCGGCGAACACTGAAGCTTTCTTT
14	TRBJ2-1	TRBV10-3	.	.	CAISGGLQYNEQFF	TGTGCCATCAGTGGTGGACTTCAGTACAATGAGCAGTTCTTC
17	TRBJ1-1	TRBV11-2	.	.	CASSLASRLTMNTEAFF	TGTGCCAGCAGCTTAGCTTCCAGGTTAACCATGAACACTGAAGCTTTCTTT
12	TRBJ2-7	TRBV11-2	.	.	CASSLDLYEQYF	TGTGCCAGCAGCTTAGATCTCTACGAGCAGTACTTC
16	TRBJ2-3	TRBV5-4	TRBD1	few	CASSLARLTRGNTQYF	TGTGCCAGCAGCTTGGCCCGTCTAACCAGGGGGAATACGCAGTATTTT
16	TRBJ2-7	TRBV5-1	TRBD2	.	CASSLNPAGGPYEQYF	TGCGCCAGCAGCTTGAACCCAGCGGGGGGGCCGTACGAGCAGTACTTC
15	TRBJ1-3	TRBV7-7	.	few	CASLPPQGSGNTIYF	TGTGCCAGCCTACCTCCTCAGGGGTCGGGAAACACCATATATTTT
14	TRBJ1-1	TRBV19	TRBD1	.	CASSVGQGASEAFF	TGTGCCAGTAGTGTTGGACAGGGGGCGAGTGAAGCTTTCTTT
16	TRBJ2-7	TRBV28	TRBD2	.	CASSLRGGSSYVEQYF	TGTGCCAGCAGTCTGCGCGGGGGGAGCTCTTATGTCGAGCAGTACTTC
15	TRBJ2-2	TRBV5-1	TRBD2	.	CASSLAGEGTGELFF	TGCGCCAGCAGCTTGGCCGGGGAGGGCACCGGGGAGCTGTTTTTT
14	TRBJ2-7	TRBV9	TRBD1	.	CASSPGTGAYEQYF	TGTGCCAGCAGCCCAGGGACAGGGGCCTACGAGCAGTACTTC
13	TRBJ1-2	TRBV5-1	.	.	CASMSDGFYGYTF	TGCGCCAGCATGTCTGACGGGTTCTATGGCTACACCTTC
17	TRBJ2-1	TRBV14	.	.	CASSLSTTGGVNNEQFF	TGTGCCAGCAGCCTATCAACAACCGGAGGGGTAAACAATGAGCAGTTCTTC
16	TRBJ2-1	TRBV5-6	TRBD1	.	CASLSNNRGSYNEQFF	TGTGCCAGTTTATCAAACAACAGGGGGTCCTACAATGAGCAGTTCTTC
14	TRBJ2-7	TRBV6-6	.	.	CASRRPEPPHEQYF	TGTGCCAGCAGGCGCCCCGAGCCCCCCCACGAGCAGTACTTC
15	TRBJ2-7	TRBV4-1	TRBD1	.	CASSQEGTGVGEQYF	TGCGCCAGCAGCCAAGAGGGGACAGGGGTGGGCGAGCAGTACTTC
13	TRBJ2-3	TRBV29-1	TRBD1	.	CSAGTGGIDTQYF	TGCAGCGCGGGGACAGGGGGAATAGATACGCAGTATTTT
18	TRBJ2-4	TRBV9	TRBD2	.	CASSVGTSGGAPKNIQYF	TGTGCCAGCAGCGTCGGGACTAGCGGGGGGGCCCCCAAAAACATTCAGTACTTC
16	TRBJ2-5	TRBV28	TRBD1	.	CASTRTGALHRETQYF	TGTGCCAGCACCCGGACAGGAGCACTTCATCGAGAGACCCAGTACTTC
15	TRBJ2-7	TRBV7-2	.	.	CASSLSGTLSYEQYF	TGTGCCAGCAGCCTATCCGGGACTCTCTCCTACGAGCAGTACTTC
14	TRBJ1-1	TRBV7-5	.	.	CVRSFRDRGEKAFF	TGTGTCAGAAGCTTCCGGGACAGGGGTGAGAAAGCTTTCTTT
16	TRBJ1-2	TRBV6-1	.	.	CASSEAEEAANYGYTF	TGTGCCAGCAGTGAAGCGGAGGAGGCCGCTAACTATGGCTACACCTTC
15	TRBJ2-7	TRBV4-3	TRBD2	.	CASSQRLAESYEQYF	TGCGCCAGCAGCCAACGACTAGCGGAGTCCTACGAGCAGTACTTC